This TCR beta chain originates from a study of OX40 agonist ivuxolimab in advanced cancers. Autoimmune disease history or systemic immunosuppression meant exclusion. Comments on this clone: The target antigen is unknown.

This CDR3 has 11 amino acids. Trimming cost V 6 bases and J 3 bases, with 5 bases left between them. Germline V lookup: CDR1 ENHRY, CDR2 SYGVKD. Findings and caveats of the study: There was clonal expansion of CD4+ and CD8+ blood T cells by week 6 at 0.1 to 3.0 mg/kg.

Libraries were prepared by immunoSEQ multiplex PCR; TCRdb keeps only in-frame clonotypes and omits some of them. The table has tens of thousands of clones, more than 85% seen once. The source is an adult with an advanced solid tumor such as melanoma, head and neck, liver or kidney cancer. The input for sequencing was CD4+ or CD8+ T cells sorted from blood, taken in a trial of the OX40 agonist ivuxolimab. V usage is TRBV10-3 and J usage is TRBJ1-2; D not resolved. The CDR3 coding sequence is TGTGCCATCAGGCGTGACTATGGCTACACCTTC. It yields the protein CAIRRDYGYTF.